This TCR beta chain derives from a study of blood T cell repertoires in COVID-19 (dated by TCRdb to the early 2020s). Regarding the study in general: Samples from collaborators originated in the United States, Italy and Spain and spanned both the acute and convalescent phases of COVID-19. The material from the prospective study consisted of cDNA or gDNA derived from T cells, B-cell-depleted T cells, or PBMCs. Deeply sampled blood TCRbeta repertoires from subjects exposed to, actively infected with, or recovered from COVID-19 were included in the dataset. The repertoires were made available in a free public database intended to serve as a resource for research on the immune response to SARS-CoV-2. The samples were drawn from the first 160 participants of the ongoing ImmuneRACE study and from some 1,300 subjects provided by 6 global collaborators. The sample metadata nearly always contained a de-identified subject ID, COVID-19 status, age in years and sex. Where HLA class I and class II types were available, the types were taken from metadata supplied by the sample provider, not from assay-based typing. Broad study findings and their caveats: The amount of clinical and demographic metadata varied by source and participant and was provided uncurated.

TCRbeta CDR3 regions were amplified from genomic DNA using the immunoSEQ Assay, a bias-controlled multiplex PCR. In the source study's methods: Within the assay, amplification of reference gene primers was used to estimate how many nucleated cells each sample contained. To quantify the absolute abundance of each unique TCRbeta CDR3 rearrangement, sequence reads were collapsed and filtered. For each sample, productive Simpson clonality was calculated as the square root of Simpson's diversity index across productive rearrangements. TCRdb provides this immuneACCESS table in a form limited to in-frame rearrangements. Some clones are lacking; in checked studies, under half of them reflect an unresolved V gene, and why the rest are absent is not known. That table is the source of V, J and clone size, and D and trimming were worked out from the DNA. This sample gives under 150,000 clones in total; more than 75% of them show up just once. 1.5% to 1.7% of the sample rests with the top ten.

The CDR3, from cysteine to phenylalanine, totals 13 residues. The retained sequence is limited to the CDR3, 39 bases, with the frame set at the first base. The germline V gene provides CDR1 KGHSH and CDR2 LQKENI. V is clipped by 1 base and J by 5 bases, and the sequence between their germline boundaries is 6 bases long. Concerning this clone itself: Its specific antigen is unknown. No much larger clone is present one base from it, and per-base qualities are unavailable.

Whole blood was collected in K2EDTA tubes by collaborating institutions according to the institutions' own protocols. Collaborator samples were shipped for TCRbeta analysis as frozen whole blood, isolated PBMCs, or DNA extracted from either sample type. The sequenced material came from peripheral blood. In this chain, TRBV18 is recombined with TRBJ1-3; the D gene identity is not certain. The sequence was obtained from a human donor in a cohort sampled during active COVID-19. The sequenced DNA is TGTGCCAGCTCACCACAAAAGCGAAACACCATATATTTT. Translated, this gives CASSPQKRNTIYF. Joined to the reference TRBV18 and TRBJ1-3 proteins, this CDR3 gives the full variable domain: NAGVMQNPRHLVRRRGQEARLRCSPMKGHSHVYWYRQLPEEGLKFMVYLQKENIIDESGMPKERFSAEFPKEGPSILRIQQVVRGDSAAYFCASSPQKRNTIYFGEGSWLTVV.